Below are 23 T cell receptor beta chains sequenced from a single sample in a study of T cells after yellow fever vaccination. TCRdb called the 5' RACE reads again in MiXCR, with one record for every CDR3 protein. Of hundreds of thousands of distinct CDR3 sequences listed, roughly 13% are singletons. The source was PBMCs, collected on the day of the yellow fever booster vaccination. The receptors stem from a man aged 25-45 years who received the YFV17D yellow fever vaccine.

The J gene is TRBJ1-5, the V gene TRBV20-1; D gene ambiguous. V dropped 4 bases and J dropped 1 base, with 8 bases sitting between them. Looked up from germline, CDR1 is DFQATT and CDR2 is SNEGSKA (reference sequence). The CDR3 is 13 residues long. The CDR3 DNA reads as TGCAGTGCTACTGCATCCAGCAATCAGCCCCAGCATTTT. This gives the protein CSATASSNQPQHF.

The table lists this clonotype with a few counts. V gene TRBV15 combines with J gene TRBJ2-1; tentatively, D is TRBD1 (5 bases). This CDR3 has 14 amino acids. The germline V gene encodes CDR1 LNHNV and CDR2 YYDKDF (reference sequence). The V and J ends lost 4 bases and 1 base respectively, with 8 bases between them. CDR3 residues: CATSKGQSYNEQFF. The CDR3 DNA reads as TGTGCCACCAGCAAGGGGCAGTCCTACAATGAGCAGTTCTTC.

V usage is TRBV19 and J usage is TRBJ2-6, with 7 nucleotides matching TRBD1. The CDR3 is 17 residues long. Trimming removed 5 bases from V and 0 bases from J; junction bases left unmatched: 7. Germline V gene sequence: CDR1 LNHDA, CDR2 SQIVND (reference sequence). CDR3 residues: CASSGTGTASGANVLTF. DNA of the CDR3: TGTGCCAGTAGTGGGACCGGGACAGCCTCTGGGGCCAACGTCCTGACTTTC.

The table lists this clonotype with a few counts. The chain links TRBV12-3 or TRBV12-4 to TRBJ2-4, with D possibly matching TRBD1 (5 bases). The CDR3 totals 13 residues. The V gene lost 6 bases and the J gene lost 4 bases, with 10 bases spanning the gap. CDR3 DNA: TGTGCCAGCAGCCGCAGGGATAAAAACATTCAGTACTTC. Protein: CASSRRDKNIQYF.

This clonotype was found a few times. The rearrangement uses TRBV2 and TRBJ2-7, with D possibly TRBD1 on 6 matching bases. V was pared by 6 bases and J by 0 bases, with 15 bases between. Per the germline V gene, CDR1 is SNHLY and CDR2 is FYNNEI. There are 15 residues in the CDR3. The CDR3 here is CASSKRQARSYEQYF. The DNA of the CDR3 is TGTGCCAGCAGCAAAAGACAGGCCCGCTCCTACGAGCAGTACTTC.

The chain uses TRBV7-8 and TRBJ2-7; 11 bases align to TRBD1. The V gene end was trimmed by 6 bases and the J gene end by 6 bases; junction bases not matched to a gene: 7. The CDR3 covers 14 residues. The germline gives CDR1 SGHVS, CDR2 FQNEAQ. DNA of the CDR3: TGTGCCAGCAGTTTGAGGACAGGGGGCGTCGAGCAGTACTTC. As protein: CASSLRTGGVEQYF.

The genes are TRBV6-2 or TRBV6-3 and TRBJ2-7; TRBD2 aligns across 10 bases. There are 14 residues in the CDR3. Per germline, CDR1 MNHEY and CDR2 SVGEGT. The V and J ends lost 4 bases and 6 bases, in that order; junction bases with no gene match: 6. CDR3 sequence (DNA): TGTGCCAGCAGTTGGGCTAGCGGGAGTGGCGAGCAGTACTTC. Its translation: CASSWASGSGEQYF.

The V and J genes are TRBV7-9 and TRBJ2-4; D not certain. The germline CDR1 and CDR2 sequences are SEHNR and FQNEAQ (reference sequence). Trimming shortened V by 4 bases and J by 0 bases, and 10 bases separated the two germline ends. This CDR3 is 15 amino acids long. The CDR3 sequence: CASSSPGVAKNIQYF. CDR3 sequence (DNA): TGTGCCAGCAGCTCACCTGGGGTAGCCAAAAACATTCAGTACTTC.

This clonotype has a count of ten or more. The rearrangement joins TRBV7-2 to TRBJ2-4; 7 bases match TRBD1. Unmatched junction bases numbered 6, after V lost 1 base and J lost 0 bases. The length of the CDR3 is 17 residues. Looked up from germline, CDR1 is SGHTA and CDR2 is FQGNSA. CDR3 sequence (DNA): TGTGCCAGCAGCTTAGGACAGGGATCGGTAGCCAAAAACATTCAGTACTTC. Translating it yields CASSLGQGSVAKNIQYF.

The chain combines TRBV7-2 with TRBJ1-1; D is unclear. Germline CDR1 reads SGHTA; CDR2 reads FQGNSA. This CDR3 is built from 14 residues. The germline V and J ends were trimmed by 6 bases and 0 bases, with 11 bases remaining between them. The CDR3 nucleotides are TGTGCCAGCAGGAACCCAGGCATGAACACTGAAGCTTTCTTT. It specifies CASRNPGMNTEAFF.

This clonotype was seen a handful of times. CDR3 protein: CASRVARTSGSRNEQFF. CDR3 in DNA: TGTGCCAGCAGAGTAGCTAGGACTAGCGGGAGTAGGAATGAGCAGTTCTTC. The chain carries TRBV6-1 and TRBJ2-1; 13 bases agree with TRBD2. This CDR3 spans 17 amino acids. V shed 6 bases and J 7 bases; nucleotides not matched to a gene: 12. Germline V gene sequence: CDR1 MNHNS, CDR2 SASEGT.

This clonotype was detected ten times or more. The chain employs TRBV4-1 and TRBJ2-3, with a tentative D call TRBD2 (5 bases). This CDR3 region has 15 residues. Germline CDR1 is MGHRA and CDR2 is YSYEKL. Trimming took off 2 bases at V and 4 bases at J, with 13 bases between the two ends. For the CDR3, the DNA is TGCGCCAGCAGCCAACTTGTATGGAGGCCAGATACGCAGTATTTT. It translates to CASSQLVWRPDTQYF.

J is TRBJ2-1 and V is TRBV10-2, with 7 bases matching TRBD1. Looked up from germline, CDR1 is WSHSY and CDR2 is SAAADI. V lost 8 bases, J lost 9 bases, and 10 bases stayed unmatched. The CDR3 has 13 amino acids. The CDR3 loop reads CASGRDSGSEQFF. As DNA, the CDR3 is TGCGCCAGCGGACGGGACAGCGGAAGTGAGCAGTTCTTC.

The chain employs TRBV20-1 and TRBJ2-3; D is unresolved. Germline V lookup: CDR1 DFQATT, CDR2 SNEGSKA (reference sequence). The ends were cut back, 4 bases at V and 2 bases at J, with 10 bases in the middle. The CDR3 covers 13 residues. CDR3 nucleotide sequence: TGCAGTGCTAAGGCGGTGATCACAGATACGCAGTATTTT. Protein product: CSAKAVITDTQYF.

This clonotype was detected only a few times. A much larger clone lies one base from this, so it may be a read error. The chain recombines TRBV7-3 with TRBJ2-1, with TRBD2 matching over 12 bases. CDR1 SGHTA and CDR2 FQGTGA come from the germline V gene. The CDR3 loop spans 15 amino acids. Trimming cost V 5 bases and J 5 bases; bases outside gene matches: 4. The CDR3 is CASSQTSGSDNEQFF. The DNA for the CDR3 is TGTGCCAGCAGCCAGACTAGCGGGAGTGACAATGAGCAGTTCTTC.

V and J are TRBV19 and TRBJ2-2; a possible D gene is TRBD2 (6 bases). The CDR3 covers 16 residues. Germline CDR1 is LNHDA and CDR2 is SQIVND (reference sequence). The germline V and J ends were trimmed by 0 bases and 7 bases, with 15 bases remaining between them. DNA for the CDR3: TGTGCCAGTAGTATAGATCTCGGACTACTCGGCGGGGAGCTGTTTTTT. Its translation is CASSIDLGLLGGELFF.

This clonotype was counted a few times. The V and J genes are TRBV5-5 and TRBJ1-1; D uncertain. The CDR3 is made up of 14 amino acids. Germline V gene sequence: CDR1 SGHKS, CDR2 YYEKEE (reference sequence). V gave up 0 bases and J gave up 10 bases, with 16 bases separating them. This CDR3 reads CASSLDFGGMGAFF. Here the CDR3 DNA reads TGTGCCAGCAGCTTGGATTTTGGAGGAATGGGAGCTTTCTTT.

V gene TRBV6-5 combines with J gene TRBJ2-2, with D possibly being TRBD1 or TRBD2 (6 bases each). This CDR3 region has 19 residues. Germline CDR1 reads MNHEY; CDR2 reads SVGAGI. V lost 0 bases and J 7 bases, leaving 24 bases between the germline ends. This chain's CDR3 is CASSYSMSGGTTQGGELFF. The CDR3 region has the DNA TGTGCCAGCAGTTACTCGATGTCAGGCGGGACAACCCAGGGCGGGGAGCTGTTTTTT.

In its sample, this clonotype was seen a few times. The V call is TRBV4-3, the J call TRBJ2-7; 8 nucleotides agree with TRBD2. J lost 4 bases, V lost 3 bases, and 11 bases had no gene match. The germline V gene has CDR1 LGHNA and CDR2 YSLEER. The CDR3 consists of 16 residues. CDR3 bases: TGCGCCAGCAGCCAGGGAAGCGGGAGTTTTGGGTACGAGCAGTACTTC. Its translation is CASSQGSGSFGYEQYF.

In its sample, this clonotype was seen many times. The chain has TRBV18 and TRBJ2-3; D not certain. Trimming removed 8 bases at V and 2 bases at J, with 11 bases between. CDR1 KGHSH and CDR2 LQKENI come from the germline V gene. The CDR3 spans 13 residues. CDR3 region: CASSPVSTDTQYF. The DNA for the CDR3 is TGTGCCAGCAGTCCGGTGTCCACAGATACGCAGTATTTT.

V and J are TRBV5-5 and TRBJ2-5; tentatively, D is TRBD1 (5 bases). Per germline, CDR1 SGHKS and CDR2 YYEKEE (reference sequence). Between the trimmed V and J ends, which lost 4 bases and 8 bases, there was a span of 18 bases. There are 14 residues in the CDR3. This chain's CDR3 is CASSLNNWGGTQYF. CDR3 DNA: TGTGCCAGCAGCCTTAACAATTGGGGCGGAACCCAGTACTTC.

V gene TRBV7-9 combines with J gene TRBJ2-6; 7 positions agree with TRBD1. The germline V gene has CDR1 SEHNR and CDR2 FQNEAQ (reference sequence). V shed 1 base and J 0 bases; nucleotides not matched to a gene: 12. This CDR3 is built from 20 residues. CDR3 DNA: TGTGCCAGCAGCTTAGAGCGGAAGACAGGGACCCACTCTGGGGCCAACGTCCTGACTTTC. It translates to CASSLERKTGTHSGANVLTF.

V usage is TRBV7-9 and J usage is TRBJ2-7; 8 bases match TRBD1. The V and J ends lost 7 bases and 6 bases, in that order; junction bases with no gene match: 2. This CDR3 has 11 amino acids. Looked up from germline, CDR1 is SEHNR and CDR2 is FQNEAQ (reference sequence). In nucleotides, the CDR3 is TGTGCCAGCACCAGGGGGCGCGAGCAGTACTTC. It yields the protein CASTRGREQYF.